The present T cell receptor (beta chain) was sequenced within a study of blood T cell repertoires in COVID-19. Germline V gene lookup returns CDR1 SGHVS and CDR2 FQNEAQ. V dropped 7 bases and J dropped 7; count of bases not matched to a gene: 9. This CDR3 has 15 residues. As originally analysed: From reference gene primer amplification, estimates of nucleated cell counts were derived. The protocol was immunoSEQ multiplex PCR, while the TCRdb copy is restricted to in-frame clones and leaves out a portion. The V and J calls and clone size were taken over from that table, and D and trimming were inferred from the DNA. The sample consists of roughly 250,000 clones, under 95% of them appearing once. Participant-reported clinical history was the basis for cohort assignment.

The chain links TRBV7-8 to TRBJ2-1; TRBD2 matches at 11 bases. The clonotype comes from a woman between 40 and 50 years old with acute COVID-19. Sequencing used PBMCs or T cells enriched from blood (not recorded which). CDR3 nucleotides: TGTGCCAGCAACACACTAGCGGGAGTTTATAATGAGCAGTTCTTC. Residues: CASNTLAGVYNEQFF.